What follows describes a single T cell receptor (beta chain). This clonotype was counted many times. No antigen is known for it. The sample holds no much larger clone one base away, and base qualities are not on file. Including the terminal cysteine and phenylalanine, the CDR3 comprises 10 residues. Left in the record is the CDR3 DNA by itself, 30 bases read in frame from the first base. According to the germline V gene, CDR1 reads SGHTA and CDR2 reads FQGNSA. V and J lose 10 bases and 6 bases, and a span of 10 bases separates them. Patients chosen for sequencing had shown expansion of CD8+CD57+ cells by flow cytometry. Every patient had a diagnosis of severe acquired aplastic anemia based on International Study of Aplastic Anemia and Agranulocytosis and Camitta criteria. Patients had received no therapy at the time of blood sampling. In this study, sorted CD4+ and CD8+ T cells from the blood of healthy subjects and of severe aplastic anemia patients had their TCR repertoires deep-sequenced. In the USA, patient enrollment took place under clinicaltrials.gov protocols 00001620, 01623167, 00001397, 00071045, 00081523 and 00961064. Ficoll-Paque density gradient centrifugation was used to isolate peripheral blood mononuclear cells. CD4+ and CD8+ T cells were sorted by FACS or magnetic beads before DNA extraction.

TCR beta VDJ combination and CDR3 sequence profiling used genomic DNA as the template. TCR repertoire sequencing was run on an Illumina HiSeq 2000. The source study handled its data this way. TRBV/TRBJ rearrangement plots, CDR3 size and DJ length profiles, and Simpson's diversity index were used to evaluate the repertoires. The most abundant DNA sequence in the deep sequencing data was taken as the immunodominant clone. CDR3 amino acid sequences were screened for sharing across subjects and compared with published repertoires and the VDJdb database. TCRdb trimmed public reads at Q25 via fastp, called clones via MiXCR and kept in-frame beta chains. Rows are unified per CDR3 protein, each entry keeping the most common DNA and genes. What appears here as the V and J calls and clone size reflects TCRdb's work, not the paper's. The sample yields approximately 470,000 distinct CDR3 sequences; around a third were counted once. The ten largest clonotypes hold about 0.8% of the sample.

These data originate in a study of CD8+CD57+ T cells in acquired aplastic anemia (dated by TCRdb to the late 2010s). About the full investigation: A mean of approximately 3 ug of DNA, ranging from roughly 0.18 to 30 ug, was extracted from sorted CD4+ and CD8+ cells. CD8+CD57+ expansion was defined as a frequency above the mean frequency observed in healthy subjects.

Study-wide findings and limitations: CD8+ Simpson's diversity did not differ significantly between patients and healthy controls (P=0.060). Around 27 CD8+ CDR3 sequences were found to be shared between patients and controls, but these sequences appeared to be highly expressed in patients and within the immunodominant clones of the patients.

This sequence was found in a human donor with aplastic anemia. The sequence joins TRBV7-2 to TRBJ2-7; the D segment cannot be called with confidence. Sequences were obtained from sorted CD4+, CD8+, or CD8+CD57+ T cells (not recorded which) from PBMCs. The sequenced DNA is TGTGCCATTAAGGCCGGCGAGCAGTACTTC. The resulting protein is CAIKAGEQYF.